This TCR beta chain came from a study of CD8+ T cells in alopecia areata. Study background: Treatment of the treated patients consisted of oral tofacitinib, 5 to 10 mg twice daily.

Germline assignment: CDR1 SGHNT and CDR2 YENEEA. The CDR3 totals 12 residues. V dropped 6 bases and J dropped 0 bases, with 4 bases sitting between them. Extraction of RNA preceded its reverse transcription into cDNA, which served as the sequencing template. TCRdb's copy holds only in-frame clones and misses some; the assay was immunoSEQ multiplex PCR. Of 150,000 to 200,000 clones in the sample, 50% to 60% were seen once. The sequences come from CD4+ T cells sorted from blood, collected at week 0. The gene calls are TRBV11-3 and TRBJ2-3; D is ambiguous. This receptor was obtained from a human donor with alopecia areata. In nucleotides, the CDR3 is TGTGCCAGCAGAAGTAGCACAGATACGCAGTATTTT. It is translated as CASRSSTDTQYF.